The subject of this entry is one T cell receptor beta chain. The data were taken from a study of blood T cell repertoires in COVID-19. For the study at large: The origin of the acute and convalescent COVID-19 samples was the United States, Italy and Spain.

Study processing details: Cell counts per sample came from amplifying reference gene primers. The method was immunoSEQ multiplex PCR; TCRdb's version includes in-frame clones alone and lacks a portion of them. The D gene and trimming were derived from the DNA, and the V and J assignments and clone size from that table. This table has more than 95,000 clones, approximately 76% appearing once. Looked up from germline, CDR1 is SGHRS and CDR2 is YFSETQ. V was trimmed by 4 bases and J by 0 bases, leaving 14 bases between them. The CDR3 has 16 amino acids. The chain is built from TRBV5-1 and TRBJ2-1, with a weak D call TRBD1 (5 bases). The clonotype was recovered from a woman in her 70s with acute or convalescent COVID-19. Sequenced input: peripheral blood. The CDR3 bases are TGCGCCAGCAGCACAGGACATGCCAGCTCCTACAATGAGCAGTTCTTC. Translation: CASSTGHASSYNEQFF.